One sample yielded the 23 T cell receptor beta chains listed below, sequenced in a study of T-cell reconstitution after alpha-beta-depleted transplantation in children. Unique molecular identifiers were built into the TCRbeta library. TCRdb re-called the PCR reads through MiXCR, storing one row per CDR3 protein. The table records more than 550,000 distinct CDR3 sequences, over 9.5% of them present only once. Source: PBMCs from the stem cell graft donor, taken from the stem cell graft. The receptors shown here come from a human donor who donated a stem cell graft to a child with acute myeloid leukemia.

This clonotype was found many times. The CDR3 nucleotides are TGTGCCAGCAGCTTAGATCCCCGGGAGAGTTACGAGCAGTACTTC. Translating gives CASSLDPRESYEQYF. The chain combines TRBV11-2 with TRBJ2-7; the D gene is possibly TRBD2 (6 bases). In germline, CDR1 is SGHAT, CDR2 FQNNGV. Trimming took 0 bases from V and 4 from J, leaving 13 bases between them. CDR3 size: 15 residues.

This clonotype was seen a few times. The V call is TRBV15, the J call TRBJ1-1; maybe TRBD1 (5 bases). Trimming took 3 bases from V and 0 from J, leaving 11 bases between them. Germline V gene data show CDR1 as LNHNV and CDR2 as YYDKDF (reference sequence). This CDR3 spans 15 amino acids. The CDR3 DNA is TGTGCCACCAGCAGTCGGGACGTGATGAACACTGAAGCTTTCTTT. It translates to CATSSRDVMNTEAFF.

The chain joins TRBV2 to TRBJ2-3, with 8 bases fitting TRBD2. V lost 7 bases to trimming and J lost 0 bases; unmatched junction nucleotides: 9. Germline V gives CDR1 SNHLY, CDR2 FYNNEI. CDR3 length: 16 amino acids. The CDR3 sequence: CASILAEAPSTDTQYF. The CDR3 nucleotides read TGTGCCAGCATACTAGCGGAGGCCCCTAGCACAGATACGCAGTATTTT.

The CDR3 nucleotides are TGTGCCAGCAGTTTATTTCCAGGGCCAGAGACCCAGTACTTC. Its translation: CASSLFPGPETQYF. The chain carries TRBV27 and TRBJ2-5, with D perhaps TRBD1 (5 bases). Germline CDR1 MNHEY, CDR2 SMNVEV (reference sequence). V was cut by 1 base and J by 4 bases, with 10 bases left in between. The CDR3 sequence is 14 residues long.

The chain joins TRBV12-3 or TRBV12-4 to TRBJ2-2, with 9 bases that match TRBD1. Trimming cost V 8 bases and J 5 bases; bases outside gene matches: 9. This CDR3 is built from 15 residues. The CDR3 DNA is TGTGCCAGCGCGTCACAGGGGGCGCGGACCGGGGAGCTGTTTTTT. It translates to CASASQGARTGELFF.

The chain's CDR3 is CSAGPTSGRALDTQYF. In DNA form, the CDR3 reads TGCAGTGCTGGCCCAACTAGCGGGAGGGCCCTGGATACGCAGTATTTT. The V gene is TRBV20-1, the J gene TRBJ2-3, with 13 bases lining up with TRBD2. CDR1 is DFQATT and CDR2 is SNEGSKA in the germline V gene (reference sequence). This CDR3 is 16 amino acids long. V gave up 5 bases and J gave up 6 bases; unmatched junction bases: 11.

This clonotype was picked up a small number of times. The rearrangement joins TRBV4-3 to TRBJ2-3, with 7 nucleotides matching TRBD2. This CDR3 has 16 amino acids. Looked up from germline, CDR1 is LGHNA and CDR2 is YSLEER. With 4 bases clipped from V and 2 bases from J, the junction kept 9 bases outside the gene matches. CDR3 coding DNA: TGCGCCAGCAGCCTCCTCGGACTAGACGTCACAGATACGCAGTATTTT. This translates into CASSLLGLDVTDTQYF.

This clonotype was counted between two and nine times. The gene calls are TRBV7-2 and TRBJ2-5, with D perhaps TRBD1 or TRBD2 (5 bases each). This CDR3 contains 15 residues. The V gene lost 4 bases and the J gene lost 4 bases, with 16 bases spanning the gap. The germline V gene encodes CDR1 SGHTA and CDR2 FQGNSA. In DNA form, the CDR3 reads TGTGCCAGCAGCTATTTCCTAGGGGCGGGAGAGACCCAGTACTTC. As protein: CASSYFLGAGETQYF.

In DNA form, the CDR3 reads TGTGCCAGCAGCCCAAAGGGACTAGCGGGAGAAGATACGCAGTATTTT. Protein: CASSPKGLAGEDTQYF. This chain joins TRBV9 and TRBJ2-3, with 14 bases that match TRBD2. The germline V gene encodes CDR1 SGDLS and CDR2 YYNGEE. V lost 4 bases, J lost 5 bases, and 6 bases stayed unmatched. The CDR3 consists of 16 residues.

The V call is TRBV6-5, the J call TRBJ2-1; D gene ambiguous. The germline V and J ends were trimmed by 4 bases and 3 bases, with 13 bases remaining between them. Germline loops: CDR1 MNHEY, CDR2 SVGAGI. The CDR3 is made up of 15 amino acids. CDR3 protein: CASSFIAGDYNEQFF. CDR3 bases: TGTGCCAGCAGTTTCATAGCAGGAGACTACAATGAGCAGTTCTTC.

This clonotype has ten or more counts. The V gene is TRBV7-9, the J gene TRBJ2-2; TRBD1 might be the D (6 bases). This CDR3 is built from 15 residues. Germline CDR1 and CDR2: SEHNR and FQNEAQ (reference sequence). Deletions cut 5 bases from V and 1 base from J, with 11 bases between. CDR3 protein: CASSPTGKNTGELFF. The CDR3 DNA is TGTGCCAGCAGCCCCACAGGGAAGAACACCGGGGAGCTGTTTTTT.

The V gene is TRBV12-3 or TRBV12-4, the J gene TRBJ2-7, with 7 bases identical to TRBD2. Unmatched junction bases numbered 6, after V lost 2 bases and J lost 2 bases. This CDR3 is 15 amino acids long. CDR3 DNA: TGTGCCAGCAGTTTAATTGCTAGCGGCACCTACGAGCAGTACTTC. It encodes CASSLIASGTYEQYF.

The chain has TRBV4-2 and TRBJ1-2, with no clear D. V shed 0 bases and J shed 7 bases, with 18 bases lying between them. CDR1 and CDR2 from the germline V gene are LGHNA and YNFKEQ. This CDR3 comprises 16 residues. CDR3 coding DNA: TGTGCCAGCAGCCAAGATCTGATAAGCGAATGGTCTGGCTACACCTTC. Translated: CASSQDLISEWSGYTF.

In its sample, this clonotype was seen a few times. The rearrangement uses TRBV7-2 and TRBJ1-1; D gene unclear. From germline, CDR1 is SGHTA and CDR2 FQGNSA. CDR3 length: 15 amino acids. With 3 bases removed from V and 1 base from J, the gap between germline ends came to 12 bases. The CDR3 region has the DNA TGTGCCAGCAGCTTTAGTGGGGTTTGGAACACTGAAGCTTTCTTT. Translated: CASSFSGVWNTEAFF.

This sequence joins TRBV20-1 and TRBJ2-1; D remains ambiguous. This CDR3 comprises 12 residues. Germline V gene sequence: CDR1 DFQATT, CDR2 SNEGSKA (reference sequence). The V end was cut by 1 base, the J end by 7 bases, with 8 bases between. The CDR3 region has the DNA TGCAGTGCTAGAGGATTAAGGAATGAGCAGTTCTTC. Residues: CSARGLRNEQFF.

In this sample, this clonotype turned up many times. The chain joins TRBV20-1 to TRBJ2-7; no definite D call. CDR3 length: 8 amino acids. Germline V gene sequence: CDR1 DFQATT, CDR2 SNEGSKA (reference sequence). Trimming took 7 bases from V and 6 from J, leaving 4 bases between them. The CDR3, as DNA: TGCAGTGTTCGCGAGCAGTACTTC. Translating gives CSVREQYF.

Many counts were recorded for this clonotype. This chain joins TRBV29-1 and TRBJ2-7, with TRBD2 matching 9 bases. Germline assignment: CDR1 SQVTM and CDR2 ANQGSEA. The J segment lost 3 bases and the V segment lost 7 bases, leaving 4 bases of the junction unmatched. There are 12 residues in the CDR3. This chain's CDR3 is CSGREGGYEQYF. The CDR3 nucleotides are TGCAGCGGGCGGGAGGGCGGCTACGAGCAGTACTTC.

This clonotype was seen only a few times. CDR3 DNA: TGCAGTGCTAGAAAGGATTCGAGGCTAGCCTACAATGAGCAGTTCTTC. It specifies CSARKDSRLAYNEQFF. The chain is built from TRBV20-1 and TRBJ2-1; D not resolved. Deletions cut 2 bases from V and 2 bases from J, with 16 bases between. The CDR3 covers 16 residues. Germline CDR1 and CDR2: DFQATT and SNEGSKA (reference sequence).

This clonotype was counted at least ten times. The genes are TRBV5-1 and TRBJ2-1, with 11 bases lining up with TRBD2. The CDR3 length is 16 residues. V was pared by 2 bases and J by 5 bases, with 6 bases of the junction left unmatched. Germline CDR1 is SGHRS and CDR2 is YFSETQ. The DNA for the CDR3 is TGCGCCAGCAGCTTCTCCGGGACTAGCGGCCACAATGAGCAGTTCTTC. This translates into CASSFSGTSGHNEQFF.

This chain uses TRBV6-2 or TRBV6-3 with TRBJ1-1, with TRBD1 matching 8 bases. The length of the CDR3 is 14 residues. The germline V gene has CDR1 MNHEY and CDR2 SVGEGT. Trimming removed 5 bases from V and 1 base from J; junction bases left unmatched: 3. CDR3 bases: TGTGCCAGCAGTCGGACAGGGAAGAACACTGAAGCTTTCTTT. It specifies CASSRTGKNTEAFF.

The CDR3 bases are TGTGCCAGCAGCCAAGGGGCAGGGGAAAATGGCTACACCTTC. Translating gives CASSQGAGENGYTF. The rearrangement uses TRBV4-2 and TRBJ1-2, with a tentative D call TRBD1 (6 bases). V shed 1 base and J shed 6 bases, with 12 bases lying between them. Germline V CDR1 and CDR2: LGHNA, YNFKEQ. The CDR3 sequence is 14 residues long.

The rearrangement uses TRBV18 and TRBJ2-1; maybe TRBD1 (6 bases). Trimming stripped 5 bases from V and 10 bases from J, with 18 bases between. There are 14 residues in the CDR3. Germline CDR1 and CDR2: KGHSH and LQKENI. This chain's CDR3 is CASSTGSGQGEQFF. DNA for the CDR3: TGTGCCAGCTCAACCGGCTCCGGTCAGGGGGAGCAGTTCTTC.

The table lists this clonotype with a few counts. The chain links TRBV12-3 or TRBV12-4 to TRBJ2-7; maybe TRBD2 (5 bases). V lost 1 base and J 2 bases, leaving 12 bases between the germline ends. The CDR3 extends over 15 amino acids. This CDR3 is CASSLGGAIPYEQYF. Written as DNA, the CDR3 is TGTGCCAGCAGTTTAGGGGGAGCCATCCCCTACGAGCAGTACTTC.